This T cell receptor beta chain was sequenced during a study of blood T cell repertoires in COVID-19. The CDR3 has 16 residues. Germline CDR1 is SGHRS and CDR2 is YFSETQ. Germline trimming cut 2 bases from V and 0 bases from J; bases unmatched to any gene: 4. This table comes from immunoSEQ multiplex PCR, and its TCRdb copy is limited to in-frame clones, with some not included. The table includes some 150,000 clones, 85% to 90% detected once. The chain employs TRBV5-1 and TRBJ2-2; 7 bases match TRBD1. This TCR came from a human donor in a cohort sampled during active COVID-19. Sequenced input: peripheral blood. Here the CDR3 DNA reads TGCGCCAGCAGCTTTAGGGGGCAGGCGAACACCGGGGAGCTGTTTTTT. As protein: CASSFRGQANTGELFF.